Following are 12 T cell receptor beta chains from one sample sequenced in a study of cytomegalovirus exposure and HLA in healthy donors (TCRdb year 2017). The library was made by the immunoSEQ multiplex PCR assay. For the multiplex PCR, a mixture combining 60 forward primers for TCR Vbeta segments and 13 reverse primers for TCR Jbeta segments was used. TCRdb obtained this table from immuneACCESS and retained in-frame rearrangements with V and J assigned. These tables miss some clones; where compared with another copy, unresolved V genes account for less than half of the shortfall, and the remainder is unexplained. This sample is represented by 150,000 or so clones; roughly 74% of them were singletons. About 3% of the sample belongs to the ten largest clones. Sequenced material: PBMCs. These receptors all stem from a man between 18 and 29 years old in good health and CMV-seronegative.

The J gene is TRBJ1-6, the V gene TRBV30, with D unresolved. CDR1 is GTSNPN and CDR2 is SVGIG in the germline V gene (reference sequence). The V end was cut by 2 bases, the J end by 0 bases, with 11 bases between. The CDR3 spans 16 residues. CDR3 amino acids: CAWSITGSSYNSPLHF. Here the CDR3 DNA reads TGTGCCTGGAGTATAACCGGGAGCTCCTATAATTCACCCCTCCACTTT.

This chain links TRBV5-6 with TRBJ1-2; 11 bases match TRBD1. V lost 3 bases to trimming and J lost 2 bases; unmatched junction nucleotides: 9. The CDR3 extends over 17 amino acids. Per the germline V gene, CDR1 is SGHDT and CDR2 is YYEEEE. The CDR3, as DNA: TGTGCCAGCAGCTCGTTGGACAGGGGGCGCCCGAACTATGGCTACACCTTC. As protein: CASSSLDRGRPNYGYTF.

V is TRBV19 and J is TRBJ1-5; a weak D match, TRBD1 (6 bases). There are 19 residues in the CDR3. V was pared by 0 bases and J by 0 bases, with 18 bases between. Germline CDR1 LNHDA, CDR2 SQIVND (reference sequence). CDR3 sequence reads: CASSIDGPWTDTSNQPQHF. DNA of the CDR3: TGTGCCAGTAGTATAGACGGACCTTGGACAGACACTAGCAATCAGCCCCAGCATTTT. The variable domain in full, completed from reference TRBV19 and TRBJ1-5, reads DGGITQSPKYLFRKEGQNVTLSCEQNLNHDAMYWYRQDPGQGLRLIYYSQIVNDFQKGDIAEGYSVSREKKESFPLTVTSAQKNPTAFYLCASSIDGPWTDTSNQPQHFGDGTRLSIL.

The chain has TRBV20-1 and TRBJ1-5; D is unclear. The CDR3 has 11 amino acids. Trimming shortened V by 3 bases and J by 7 bases, and 7 bases separated the two germline ends. CDR1 is DFQATT, CDR2 SNEGSKA, per germline (reference sequence). The CDR3 loop is CSARREQPQHF. The CDR3 DNA follows: TGCAGTGCTAGGAGGGAACAGCCCCAGCATTTT.

This clone was seen once. The chain is built from TRBV7-2 and TRBJ1-6; a possible D gene is TRBD1 (5 bases). This CDR3 spans 13 amino acids. The V end lost 1 base, the J end lost 9 bases, and 7 bases lay between the germline ends. Germline lookup yields CDR1 SGHTA and CDR2 FQGNSA. For the CDR3, the DNA is TGTGCCAGCAGCTTAGGTGGGGCTTCACCCCTCCACTTT. Its protein is CASSLGGASPLHF.

The chain combines TRBV7-6 with TRBJ2-3; 11 bases map to TRBD2. V shed 0 bases, J shed 6 bases, and the junction held 2 bases outside the gene matches. The germline V gene encodes CDR1 SGHVS and CDR2 FNYEAQ. This CDR3 comprises 15 residues. DNA for the CDR3: TGTGCCAGCAGCTTAGCCGCTAGCGGGGGGGATACGCAGTATTTT. This encodes CASSLAASGGDTQYF.

The chain links TRBV5-4 to TRBJ1-4; possibly TRBD1 for D (5 bases). The CDR3 length is 15 residues. V lost 4 bases to trimming and J lost 8 bases, with 18 bases between them. Germline V gives CDR1 SGHNT, CDR2 YYREEE (reference sequence). CDR3: CASSHRGKEGEKLFF. DNA of the CDR3: TGTGCCAGCAGCCACCGGGGGAAGGAGGGAGAAAAACTGTTTTTT.

The CDR3 sequence: CASSLGPGYDGQPQHF. Here the CDR3 DNA reads TGCGCCAGCAGCTTGGGGCCAGGGTACGACGGTCAGCCCCAGCATTTT. This chain links TRBV5-1 with TRBJ1-5, with D tentatively TRBD1 (5 bases). The V end lost 0 bases, the J end lost 6 bases, and 16 bases lay between the germline ends. Germline V gene data show CDR1 as SGHRS and CDR2 as YFSETQ. This CDR3 region has 16 residues.

This clone was counted a few times. The chain uses TRBV18 and TRBJ2-1; TRBD2 matches 11 bases. This CDR3 is built from 20 residues. The V segment lost 3 bases and the J segment 5 bases; nucleotides outside the gene matches: 18. Germline CDR1 KGHSH, CDR2 LQKENI. This CDR3 reads CASSPRVLAGGSLPHNEQFF. In DNA form, the CDR3 reads TGTGCCAGCTCACCCAGGGTGCTAGCGGGGGGCTCCCTACCCCACAATGAGCAGTTCTTC.

This chain joins TRBV29-1 and TRBJ2-7; 12 nucleotides align to TRBD1. The V gene end was trimmed by 1 base and the J gene end by 3 bases; junction bases not matched to a gene: 10. The CDR3 extends over 17 amino acids. Germline assignment: CDR1 SQVTM and CDR2 ANQGSEA. This chain's CDR3 is CSVEAPSGTGGNYEQYF. CDR3 DNA: TGCAGCGTTGAAGCTCCCTCCGGGACAGGGGGCAACTACGAGCAGTACTTC.

The chain is built from TRBV18 and TRBJ1-3; D remains ambiguous. The CDR3 totals 17 residues. Germline-derived CDR1 and CDR2 are KGHSH and LQKENI. The germline V and J ends were trimmed by 3 bases and 0 bases, with 15 bases remaining between them. CDR3 region: CASSPSEWRVSGNTIYF. The CDR3 coding sequence is TGTGCCAGCTCACCGTCGGAATGGCGGGTCTCTGGAAACACCATATATTTT.

The J gene is TRBJ2-2, the V gene TRBV12-2; TRBD1 is the table's D call and was not checked against the DNA. TRBV12-2 is described as a pseudogene. The CDR3 consists of 14 residues. CDR3 sequence (DNA): TGTGCAAGTCGCCCCTACAGGAACACCGGGGAGCTGTTTTTT. Its protein product is CASRPYRNTGELFF.